This TCR beta chain appears in the sequencing data of a study of T cell responses to AZD1222 COVID-19 vaccine. Here immunoSEQ multiplex PCR was the method, and the copy in TCRdb shows in-frame clones only, minus some. The data show more than 95,000 clones, roughly 90% seen once. The CDR3 has 14 amino acids. The ends lost 3 bases at V and 2 bases at J; junction bases unmatched: 3. Germline CDR1 is MGHDK and CDR2 is SYGVNS. This chain joins TRBV25-1 and TRBJ1-1; TRBD1 matches at 7 bases. The sequence was obtained from an adult in good health. Here the sequenced sample was peripheral blood, taken on day 0 of AZD1222 vaccination. The DNA of the CDR3 is TGTGCCAGCAGTGATGACAGGGTAAACACTGAAGCTTTCTTT. This codes for CASSDDRVNTEAFF.